The 25 T cell receptor beta chains listed next were all sequenced from one sample in a study of OX40 agonist ivuxolimab in advanced cancers. Sequencing used immunoSEQ multiplex PCR; TCRdb keeps in-frame clones, though not all of them. The sample lists 20,000 to 25,000 clones; 70% to 90% were seen once. Source: CD4+ or CD8+ T cells sorted from blood, taken in a trial of the OX40 agonist ivuxolimab. Receptor source: an adult with an advanced solid tumor such as melanoma, head and neck, liver or kidney cancer.

In this sample, this clone turned up a few times. The gene calls are TRBV7-9 and TRBJ2-1, with 7 bases fitting TRBD1. V dropped 6 bases and J dropped 3; count of bases not matched to a gene: 5. CDR3 length equals 14 residues. CDR1 and CDR2 (germline): SEHNR, FQNEAQ (reference sequence). The CDR3 region has the DNA TGTGCCAGCAGTTACGGGACAGACTACAATGAGCAGTTCTTC. Encoded protein: CASSYGTDYNEQFF.

The chain uses TRBV4-3 and TRBJ2-1; D ambiguous. The V and J ends lost 0 bases and 8 bases respectively, with 5 bases between them. The CDR3 spans 12 residues. Germline loops: CDR1 LGHNA, CDR2 YSLEER. CDR3 DNA: TGCGCCAGCAGCCAAGATTCCCATGAGCAGTTCTTC. It specifies CASSQDSHEQFF.

The chain carries TRBV4-1 and TRBJ2-7; D ambiguous. The CDR3 is made up of 15 amino acids. Trimming removed 1 base from V and 0 bases from J, with 10 bases in between. CDR1 is MGHRA, CDR2 YSYEKL, per germline. CDR3 residues: CASSQVSDSSYEQYF. CDR3 sequence (DNA): TGCGCCAGCAGCCAAGTGTCAGATAGCTCCTACGAGCAGTACTTC.

This chain links TRBV5-1 with TRBJ2-1; D ambiguous. CDR3 length: 13 residues. Germline V CDR1 and CDR2: SGHRS, YFSETQ. With 0 bases removed from V and 3 bases from J, the gap between germline ends came to 4 bases. CDR3: CASSLANYNEQFF. The CDR3 nucleotides read TGCGCCAGCAGCTTGGCAAACTACAATGAGCAGTTCTTC. The entire variable domain, with the rest obtained from reference TRBV5-1 and TRBJ2-1, is as follows: KAGVTQTPRYLIKTRGQQVTLSCSPISGHRSVSWYQQTPGQGLQFLFEYFSETQRNKGNFPGRFSGRQFSNSRSEMNVSTLELGDSALYLCASSLANYNEQFFGPGTRLTVL.

About this clone itself: Germline and junction disagree at one end, which may indicate a read error. The chain is built from TRBV19 and TRBJ2-1; D gene ambiguous. Germline CDR1 LNHDA, CDR2 SQIVND (reference sequence). The CDR3 length is 13 residues. For the CDR3, the DNA is TGTGCCAGTAGTATTGGCAGCTGCAATGAGCGGTTCTTC. Amino acids: CASSIGSCNERFF. The full variable domain, rest sourced from reference TRBV19 and TRBJ2-1, is DGGITQSPKYLFRKEGQNVTLSCEQNLNHDAMYWYRQDPGQGLRLIYYSQIVNDFQKGDIAEGYSVSREKKESFPLTVTSAQKNPTAFYLCASSIGSCNERFFGPGTRLTVL.

J is TRBJ2-1 and V is TRBV5-6; the D gene is possibly TRBD1 (5 bases). The CDR3 has 13 amino acids. The V gene lost 3 bases and the J gene lost 7 bases, with 11 bases spanning the gap. The germline V gene has CDR1 SGHDT and CDR2 YYEEEE. The CDR3 bases are TGTGCCAGCAGCTCAGGACACCCTAATGAGCAGTTCTTC. This codes for CASSSGHPNEQFF.

This clone has only a few counts. V gene TRBV5-1 combines with J gene TRBJ2-7; unclear D gene. This CDR3 comprises 14 residues. Trimming cost V 0 bases and J 3 bases, with 10 bases left between them. Germline-derived CDR1 and CDR2 are SGHRS and YFSETQ. The CDR3 here is CASSLEGDLYEQYF. DNA for the CDR3: TGCGCCAGCAGCTTGGAGGGCGACCTCTACGAGCAGTACTTC.

This chain joins TRBV9 and TRBJ2-1; 9 bases match TRBD2. Germline CDR1 SGDLS, CDR2 YYNGEE. There are 17 residues in the CDR3. Trimming at V came to 0 bases and at J to 4 bases, leaving 8 bases not matched to a gene. In DNA, the CDR3 is TGTGCCAGCAGCGTAGTTCCTAGCGGGATGGGTTACAATGAGCAGTTCTTC. Protein product: CASSVVPSGMGYNEQFF.

V usage is TRBV6-5 and J usage is TRBJ2-3; possibly TRBD1 or TRBD2 for D (5 bases each). This CDR3 comprises 15 residues. Germline V lookup: CDR1 MNHEY, CDR2 SVGAGI. V shed 5 bases and J shed 1 base, with 13 bases lying between them. The CDR3 DNA follows: TGTGCCAGCAGTACGGGGCCTACTCGCACAGATACGCAGTATTTT. Protein product: CASSTGPTRTDTQYF.

V is TRBV4-1 and J is TRBJ2-1; D ambiguous. There are 15 residues in the CDR3. Germline V gives CDR1 MGHRA, CDR2 YSYEKL. Trimming pared 3 bases from V and 3 bases from J, leaving 12 bases between. The CDR3 reads CASSQARFSYNEQFF. The CDR3 bases are TGCGCCAGCAGCCAGGCCAGGTTTAGCTACAATGAGCAGTTCTTC.

The chain uses TRBV7-9 and TRBJ2-5; D perhaps matches TRBD2 (6 bases). Germline values: CDR1 SEHNR, CDR2 FQNEAQ (reference sequence). Trimming removed 4 bases from V and 9 bases from J, with 15 bases in between. This CDR3 has 13 amino acids. CDR3 loop: CASSWGLPEAQYF. In DNA, the CDR3 is TGTGCCAGCAGCTGGGGACTCCCGGAGGCCCAGTACTTC. Supplemented by reference TRBV7-9 and TRBJ2-5, the full variable domain reads DTGVSQNPRHKITKRGQNVTFRCDPISEHNRLYWYRQTLGQGPEFLTYFQNEAQLEKSRLLSDRFSAERPKGSFSTLEIQRTEQGDSAMYLCASSWGLPEAQYFGPGTRLLVL.

The V call is TRBV10-2, the J call TRBJ2-5; 9 bases fit TRBD2. Germline CDR1 WSHSY, CDR2 SAAADI. The CDR3 sequence is 17 residues long. The V gene end was trimmed by 2 bases and the J gene end by 0 bases; junction bases not matched to a gene: 7. The CDR3 DNA sequence: TGCGCCAGCAGTGAGAGGGCCGGACTAGCGAACCAAGAGACCCAGTACTTC. Protein product: CASSERAGLANQETQYF.

This clone was observed once. The chain combines TRBV7-2 with TRBJ2-7, with D tentatively TRBD1 or TRBD2 (6 bases each). This CDR3 region has 14 residues. V lost 6 bases, J lost 7 bases, and 19 bases lay in between. CDR1 SGHTA and CDR2 FQGNSA come from the germline V gene. The CDR3 loop is CASSLTSGAGEQYF. The CDR3 DNA is TGTGCCAGCAGTTTAACCTCGGGGGCGGGGGAGCAGTACTTC.

V is TRBV4-1 and J is TRBJ1-6; no definite D call. The ends were cut back, 1 base at V and 6 bases at J, with 4 bases in the middle. Germline-derived CDR1 and CDR2 are MGHRA and YSYEKL. The CDR3 has 13 amino acids. For the CDR3, the DNA is TGCGCCAGCAGCCAAGCGGGTAATTCACCCCTCCACTTT. Translation gives CASSQAGNSPLHF.

The chain links TRBV7-2 to TRBJ2-7; the D gene could be TRBD1 or TRBD2 (5 bases each). The CDR3 loop spans 16 amino acids. Germline CDR1 reads SGHTA; CDR2 reads FQGNSA. The V and J ends lost 5 bases and 2 bases respectively, with 19 bases between them. This chain's CDR3 is CASSPRGSRGAYEQYF. The CDR3 nucleotides are TGTGCCAGCAGCCCCCGGGGTAGCCGAGGGGCCTACGAGCAGTACTTC. Supplemented by reference TRBV7-2 and TRBJ2-7, the full variable domain reads GAGVSQSPSNKVTEKGKDVELRCDPISGHTALYWYRQSLGQGLEFLIYFQGNSAPDKSGLPSDRFSAERTGGSVSTLTIQRTQQEDSAVYLCASSPRGSRGAYEQYFGPGTRLTVT.

The chain couples TRBV11-2 to TRBJ1-1, with D uncertain. The V gene's germline CDR1 is SGHAT and CDR2 FQNNGV. The CDR3 extends over 17 amino acids. The V end lost 2 bases, the J end lost 0 bases, and 16 bases lay between the germline ends. This CDR3 reads CASSLWKESDLNTEAFF. The CDR3 bases are TGTGCCAGCAGCTTATGGAAGGAATCGGACTTGAACACTGAAGCTTTCTTT.

This chain joins TRBV27 and TRBJ2-7, with a weak D call TRBD1 (5 bases). V gave up 3 bases and J gave up 2 bases, with 14 bases separating them. The CDR3 runs 15 residues. Germline-derived CDR1 and CDR2 are MNHEY and SMNVEV (reference sequence). The CDR3: CASSLRRVGTYEQYF. Written as DNA, the CDR3 is TGTGCCAGCAGTTTGCGCAGGGTTGGTACCTACGAGCAGTACTTC.

This clone was found a few times. The chain employs TRBV5-4 and TRBJ2-7; D uncertain. The ends were cut back, 2 bases at V and 1 base at J, with 10 bases in the middle. In germline, CDR1 is SGHNT, CDR2 YYREEE (reference sequence). This CDR3 is built from 14 residues. DNA for the CDR3: TGTGCCAGCAGCTTTTCATGGCAATCCTACGAGCAGTACTTC. Translated, it gives CASSFSWQSYEQYF.

The chain uses TRBV28 and TRBJ2-7, with 8 bases fitting TRBD2. CDR3 length: 17 amino acids. Germline CDR1 is MDHEN and CDR2 is SYDVKM. V lost 6 bases, J lost 1 base, and 14 bases stayed unmatched. CDR3 loop: CASRLIRGGQRSYEQYF. CDR3 nucleotide sequence: TGTGCCAGCAGACTCATCCGGGGGGGCCAGCGGTCCTACGAGCAGTACTTC.

The chain couples TRBV2 to TRBJ2-3, with TRBD2 identical over 8 bases. This CDR3 spans 15 amino acids. Germline V lookup: CDR1 SNHLY, CDR2 FYNNEI. The V segment lost 4 bases and the J segment 2 bases; nucleotides outside the gene matches: 5. The CDR3 nucleotides are TGTGCCAGCAGTGTTTTCGGGGGGGACACAGATACGCAGTATTTT. Residues: CASSVFGGDTDTQYF.

The chain recombines TRBV4-3 with TRBJ2-1; TRBD2 aligns across 7 bases. CDR3 length: 16 amino acids. V was pared by 0 bases and J by 2 bases, with 4 bases of the junction left unmatched. Germline assignment: CDR1 LGHNA and CDR2 YSLEER. Here the CDR3 DNA reads TGCGCCAGCAGCCAAGATAGGGCGGGGGCCTACAATGAGCAGTTCTTC. Protein product: CASSQDRAGAYNEQFF.

The rearrangement joins TRBV11-2 to TRBJ2-1; TRBD1 aligns across 12 bases. V gave up 1 base and J gave up 8 bases; unmatched junction bases: 9. The CDR3 is made up of 17 amino acids. Germline V CDR1 and CDR2: SGHAT, FQNNGV. CDR3 nucleotides: TGTGCCAGCAGCTTAGCTGGGACAGGGGGCACAGCCTATGAGCAGTTCTTC. Residues: CASSLAGTGGTAYEQFF.

The J gene is TRBJ2-2, the V gene TRBV7-9, with TRBD2 matching over 9 bases. Germline trimming cut 2 bases from V and 3 bases from J; bases unmatched to any gene: 7. This CDR3 contains 17 residues. Looked up from germline, CDR1 is SEHNR and CDR2 is FQNEAQ (reference sequence). In DNA form, the CDR3 reads TGTGCCAGCAGCTTATTCCTAGCGGGGCCGGACACCGGGGAGCTGTTTTTT. Its translation is CASSLFLAGPDTGELFF.

The J gene is TRBJ2-2, the V gene TRBV6-5; D gene uncertain. Germline values: CDR1 MNHEY, CDR2 SVGAGI. V lost 4 bases, J lost 4 bases, and 10 bases lay in between. This CDR3 contains 14 residues. The CDR3 region has the DNA TGTGCCAGCAGTTCCCGTGAGGTCACCGGGGAGCTGTTTTTT. Translation: CASSSREVTGELFF.

The chain uses TRBV6-5 and TRBJ1-4; 7 bases are shared with TRBD1. CDR3 size: 15 residues. Germline CDR1 is MNHEY and CDR2 is SVGAGI. V dropped 6 bases and J dropped 8; count of bases not matched to a gene: 12. Here the CDR3 reads CASSRLTGLREKLFF. The CDR3 nucleotides read TGTGCCAGCAGCCGCCTGACAGGGCTTCGGGAAAAACTGTTTTTT.